These 29 T cell receptor beta chains came from one sample sequenced in a study of identical twins. TCRdb fed the 5' RACE reads into MiXCR, producing one record per CDR3 protein. In the table there are some 790,000 distinct CDR3 sequences, roughly 20% of which are singletons. This sample also appeared in a second study, on T cells expressing NK-cell markers.

The sample was PBMCs. Every receptor here comes from a woman between 18 and 29 years old in good health.

V usage is TRBV6-5 and J usage is TRBJ2-7, with D perhaps assigned TRBD1 or TRBD2 (5 bases each). V lost 0 bases and J lost 2, with 14 bases in between. The CDR3 covers 16 residues. Germline V gene sequence: CDR1 MNHEY, CDR2 SVGAGI. Here the CDR3 reads CASSYSWDGPTYEQYF. The CDR3 coding sequence is TGTGCCAGCAGTTACTCGTGGGACGGCCCGACCTACGAGCAGTACTTC.

This clonotype has a handful of counts. This chain joins TRBV12-3 or TRBV12-4 and TRBJ1-1; the D is unclear. Trimming stripped 3 bases from V and 6 bases from J, with 14 bases between. This CDR3 has 14 amino acids. The CDR3 is CASSFWGGRAEAFF. CDR3 DNA sequence: TGTGCCAGCAGTTTCTGGGGTGGGCGAGCTGAAGCTTTCTTT.

The chain combines TRBV5-1 with TRBJ2-1; the match to TRBD2 covers 9 bases. Trimming removed 6 bases from V and 4 bases from J; junction bases left unmatched: 5. The germline V gene has CDR1 SGHRS and CDR2 YFSETQ. This CDR3 is 14 amino acids long. The chain's CDR3 is CASKASGVYNEQFF. CDR3 DNA sequence: TGCGCCAGCAAGGCTAGCGGGGTTTACAATGAGCAGTTCTTC.

This clonotype was seen a few times. The chain uses TRBV7-9 and TRBJ1-2, with D unclear. Germline lookup yields CDR1 SEHNR and CDR2 FQNEAQ (reference sequence). The V and J ends lost 4 bases and 6 bases respectively, with 9 bases between them. The CDR3 spans 12 residues. The CDR3 DNA reads as TGTGCCAGCAGCTCGATCGGGGATGGCTACACCTTC. Its protein product is CASSSIGDGYTF.

The chain joins TRBV2 to TRBJ1-2; no clear D. The CDR3 is made up of 12 amino acids. Germline V gene lookup returns CDR1 SNHLY and CDR2 FYNNEI. Trimming removed 7 bases from V and 5 bases from J, with 11 bases in between. The DNA of the CDR3 is TGTGCCAGCAACGCGGTGGATTATGGCTACACCTTC. Protein sequence: CASNAVDYGYTF.

This sequence joins TRBV7-2 and TRBJ2-1; D may be TRBD1 (6 bases). The V gene lost 3 bases and the J gene lost 8 bases, with 20 bases spanning the gap. CDR3 size: 16 residues. The germline gives CDR1 SGHTA, CDR2 FQGNSA. As DNA, the CDR3 is TGTGCCAGCAGCTTCTCGGGACACCTTACTGGGGATGAGCAGTTCTTC. It encodes CASSFSGHLTGDEQFF.

This chain links TRBV5-1 with TRBJ2-5; D gene unclear. CDR1 and CDR2 (germline): SGHRS, YFSETQ. This CDR3 region has 16 residues. V gave up 0 bases and J gave up 4 bases, with 16 bases separating them. The CDR3: CASSLAGSFRGETQYF. The DNA for the CDR3 is TGCGCCAGCAGCTTGGCAGGTAGTTTTAGAGGAGAGACCCAGTACTTC.

The sample holds many counts of this clonotype. V and J are TRBV12-3 or TRBV12-4 and TRBJ2-1; TRBD1 might be the D (5 bases). V was cut by 3 bases and J by 5 bases, with 8 bases left in between. The CDR3 runs 13 residues. This CDR3 is CASSLGRNNEQFF. CDR3 nucleotide sequence: TGTGCCAGCAGTTTGGGGCGGAACAATGAGCAGTTCTTC.

This clonotype occurred a few times. V and J are TRBV5-5 and TRBJ2-1; 12 positions agree with TRBD2. The germline V gene encodes CDR1 SGHKS and CDR2 YYEKEE (reference sequence). V trimming: 4 bases; J trimming: 6 bases; junction bases outside the gene matches: 2. This CDR3 contains 14 residues. The DNA of the CDR3 is TGTGCCAGCAGCAAACTAGCGGGGGGCAATGAGCAGTTCTTC. Translating it yields CASSKLAGGNEQFF.

Ten or more counts support this clonotype. This chain joins TRBV20-1 and TRBJ2-3, with D possibly matching TRBD2 (5 bases). Germline V lookup: CDR1 DFQATT, CDR2 SNEGSKA (reference sequence). V lost 0 bases to trimming and J lost 0 bases, with 19 bases between them. This CDR3 spans 18 amino acids. The CDR3 DNA reads as TGCAGTGCTAGAGATCTAATGGGGAGCGGATTAAGCACAGATACGCAGTATTTT. As protein: CSARDLMGSGLSTDTQYF.

The V gene is TRBV4-3, the J gene TRBJ2-4; D is uncertain. In germline, CDR1 is LGHNA, CDR2 YSLEER. The CDR3 sequence is 16 residues long. Trimming left V 0 bases short and J 1 base short, with 10 bases between. Written as DNA, the CDR3 is TGCGCCAGCAGCCAAGATAGGGTAGGGGCCAAAAACATTCAGTACTTC. It codes for CASSQDRVGAKNIQYF.

This clonotype showed up many times. The rearrangement links TRBV6-1 to TRBJ1-1, with D possibly being TRBD1 (5 bases). V lost 2 bases to trimming and J lost 1 base, with 8 bases between them. Germline loops: CDR1 MNHNS, CDR2 SASEGT. The CDR3 is 14 residues long. CDR3 loop: CASSEPGRNTEAFF. CDR3 nucleotides: TGTGCCAGCAGTGAACCGGGACGGAACACTGAAGCTTTCTTT.

This clonotype was recorded a few times. The chain employs TRBV6-1 and TRBJ2-2, with TRBD1 identical over 7 bases. Trimming removed 7 bases from V and 4 bases from J; junction bases left unmatched: 9. Germline assignment: CDR1 MNHNS and CDR2 SASEGT. CDR3 length: 15 residues. The CDR3 DNA is TGTGCCAGCACCCCCTTGACAGGGACCACCGGGGAGCTGTTTTTT. Encoded protein: CASTPLTGTTGELFF.

This clonotype showed up just a few times. CDR3 sequence reads: CASSSPREGTYGYTF. CDR3 DNA sequence: TGTGCCAGCAGCTCCCCGAGGGAGGGGACCTATGGCTACACCTTC. This chain connects TRBV7-2 to TRBJ1-2; D possibly corresponds to TRBD1 (5 bases). Deletions cut 4 bases from V and 4 bases from J, with 16 bases between. The length of the CDR3 is 15 residues. Germline CDR1 reads SGHTA; CDR2 reads FQGNSA.

The table lists this clonotype with a few counts. The chain employs TRBV12-3 or TRBV12-4 and TRBJ2-2, with a possible D match to TRBD1 (5 bases). The CDR3 runs 15 residues. The V end lost 5 bases, the J end lost 6 bases, and 16 bases lay between the germline ends. CDR3 residues: CASSPNWGAAGELFF. CDR3 bases: TGTGCCAGCAGTCCCAATTGGGGCGCTGCCGGGGAGCTGTTTTTT.

This clonotype has just a few counts. The chain employs TRBV12-5 and TRBJ2-7; D possibly corresponds to TRBD1 (6 bases). The CDR3 sequence is 11 residues long. The ends were cut back, 2 bases at V and 9 bases at J, with 8 bases in the middle. Looked up from germline, CDR1 is LGHNT and CDR2 is FRNRAP. The CDR3 DNA reads TGTGCTAGTGGTTTGTCACAGGGGCAGTACTTC. Translated, it gives CASGLSQGQYF. Together with reference TRBV12-5 and TRBJ2-7, the CDR3 gives the full variable domain: DARVTQTPRHKVTEMGQEVTMRCQPILGHNTVFWYRQTMMQGLELLAYFRNRAPLDDSGMPKDRFSAEMPDATLATLKIQPSEPRDSAVYFCASGLSQGQYFGPGTRLTVT.

V gene TRBV7-2 combines with J gene TRBJ2-3; 10 nucleotides match TRBD2. Germline CDR1 SGHTA, CDR2 FQGNSA. The junction had 3 bases not matched to a gene; V was cut back by 3 bases and J by 3 bases. There are 15 residues in the CDR3. This CDR3 reads CASSLISGRTDTQYF. The CDR3 region has the DNA TGTGCCAGCAGCTTGATTAGCGGGAGGACAGATACGCAGTATTTT.

The V and J genes are TRBV10-1 and TRBJ2-7; 7 bases are shared with TRBD2. Trimming removed 8 bases from V and 1 base from J; junction bases left unmatched: 8. The CDR3 is made up of 14 amino acids. Per the germline V gene, CDR1 is WNHNN and CDR2 is SYGVQD (reference sequence). The CDR3 protein is CASSRLADSYEQYF. The CDR3 coding sequence is TGCGCCAGCTCTAGACTAGCAGATTCCTACGAGCAGTACTTC.

The count of this clonotype is one. CDR3 protein: CASSPWTARETDTQYF. As DNA, the CDR3 is TGTGCCAGCAGTCCGTGGACGGCCCGGGAGACAGATACGCAGTATTTT. The rearrangement links TRBV27 to TRBJ2-3, with a tentative D call TRBD2 (6 bases). V shed 5 bases and J shed 3 bases, with 18 bases lying between them. The CDR3 runs to 16 residues. The germline V gene has CDR1 MNHEY and CDR2 SMNVEV (reference sequence).

The chain carries TRBV7-2 and TRBJ2-7; D is uncertain. This CDR3 region has 16 residues. The V gene's germline CDR1 is SGHTA and CDR2 FQGNSA. V was cut by 5 bases and J by 2 bases, with 19 bases left in between. The CDR3 DNA sequence: TGTGCCAGCAGCCCAAGACAAAGAAATTACCCCTACGAGCAGTACTTC. Its protein product is CASSPRQRNYPYEQYF.

This clonotype was recorded at least ten times. A read error may account for a junction end that differs from germline. V gene TRBV5-1 combines with J gene TRBJ2-1, with 7 bases aligning to TRBD2. Germline CDR1 reads SGHRS; CDR2 reads YFSETQ. The CDR3 length is 12 residues. This chain's CDR3 is CASSGDYNEQFF. In DNA form, the CDR3 reads TGTGCCAGCAGCGGGGATTACAATGAGCAGTTCTTC.

This clonotype was seen a single time. This chain connects TRBV14 to TRBJ2-5; 7 bases fit TRBD2. V lost 3 bases to trimming and J lost 0 bases; unmatched junction nucleotides: 4. The germline gives CDR1 SGHDN, CDR2 FVKESK. The CDR3 runs to 15 residues. The CDR3 coding sequence is TGTGCCAGCAGCCAGGGGGACTACAACCAAGAGACCCAGTACTTC. Translation gives CASSQGDYNQETQYF.

The rearrangement joins TRBV5-1 to TRBJ1-1; 8 nucleotides agree with TRBD1. The germline gives CDR1 SGHRS, CDR2 YFSETQ. V shed 4 bases, J shed 10 bases, and the junction held 6 bases outside the gene matches. The CDR3 is made up of 12 amino acids. Here the CDR3 reads CASSPPDRAAFF. For the CDR3, the DNA is TGCGCCAGCAGCCCTCCGGACAGGGCAGCTTTCTTT.

In this sample, this clonotype turned up a few times. The chain links TRBV18 to TRBJ2-5, with D possibly matching TRBD1 (5 bases). The germline V gene has CDR1 KGHSH and CDR2 LQKENI. V lost 6 bases and J lost 1, with 6 bases in between. The CDR3 consists of 12 residues. DNA of the CDR3: TGTGCCAGCTCCGACAGCCAAGAGACCCAGTACTTC. It yields the protein CASSDSQETQYF.

This clonotype was picked up many times. The chain carries TRBV20-1 and TRBJ1-2; D is ambiguous. The germline V and J ends were trimmed by 6 bases and 5 bases, with 10 bases remaining between them. CDR1 and CDR2 from the germline V gene are DFQATT and SNEGSKA (reference sequence). This CDR3 contains 11 residues. The CDR3 DNA reads TGCAGTGCCCGGACGGATTATGGCTACACCTTC. The encoded protein is CSARTDYGYTF.

There are a few counts of this clonotype. The rearrangement joins TRBV7-2 to TRBJ1-5; D ambiguous. The V end was cut by 8 bases, the J end by 0 bases, with 17 bases between. The CDR3 is 16 amino acids. CDR1 and CDR2 from the germline V gene are SGHTA and FQGNSA. CDR3 DNA sequence: TGTGCCAGCTCTCTCCGAGTCCTCAATAGCAATCAGCCCCAGCATTTT. Residues: CASSLRVLNSNQPQHF. Based on the CDR3 plus reference TRBV7-2 and TRBJ1-5, the full variable domain is GAGVSQSPSNKVTEKGKDVELRCDPISGHTALYWYRQSLGQGLEFLIYFQGNSAPDKSGLPSDRFSAERTGGSVSTLTIQRTQQEDSAVYLCASSLRVLNSNQPQHFGDGTRLSIL.

The genes are TRBV24-1 and TRBJ2-1; D perhaps matches TRBD2 (5 bases). Trimming removed 2 bases from V and 6 bases from J, with 10 bases in between. The CDR3 extends over 14 amino acids. Germline V lookup: CDR1 KGHDR, CDR2 SFDVKD. The DNA of the CDR3 is TGTGCCACCAGTGATTCCGGGAATCTCAATGAGCAGTTCTTC. Translation: CATSDSGNLNEQFF.

This clonotype was seen only a few times. The rearrangement uses TRBV4-3 and TRBJ2-2; D gene unclear. Germline V gene data show CDR1 as LGHNA and CDR2 as YSLEER. Trimming shortened V by 1 base and J by 5 bases, and 11 bases separated the two germline ends. The CDR3 loop spans 15 amino acids. CDR3: CASSQGSSVTGELFF. The CDR3 nucleotides are TGCGCCAGCAGCCAAGGATCCAGCGTAACCGGGGAGCTGTTTTTT.

This clonotype came up a few times. The chain combines TRBV7-9 with TRBJ2-7, with TRBD2 matching 7 bases. This CDR3 spans 14 amino acids. Germline-derived CDR1 and CDR2 are SEHNR and FQNEAQ (reference sequence). The junction had 7 bases not matched to a gene; V was cut back by 5 bases and J by 3 bases. CDR3 in amino acids: CASSVTGGGYEQYF. The CDR3 DNA follows: TGTGCCAGCAGCGTCACGGGAGGAGGCTACGAGCAGTACTTC. Variable domain in full (rest from reference TRBV7-9 and TRBJ2-7): DTGVSQNPRHKITKRGQNVTFRCDPISEHNRLYWYRQTLGQGPEFLTYFQNEAQLEKSRLLSDRFSAERPKGSFSTLEIQRTEQGDSAMYLCASSVTGGGYEQYFGPGTRLTVT.